Below are 7 T cell receptor beta chains sequenced from a single sample in a study of blood T cells in healthy people across ages. PCR was performed a second time for roughly 7 to 11 cycles using a sample-barcoded 5' primer and a J-beta primer mix. TCRdb fed the 5' RACE reads into MiXCR, producing one record per CDR3 protein. In the table there are about 1,000,000 distinct CDR3 sequences, less than 50% of which are singletons. Sequencing was performed on blood. The source is a woman aged 60-75 years in good health.

The chain is built from TRBV12-3 or TRBV12-4 and TRBJ2-6; TRBD1 matches at 7 bases. After removal of 6 bases from V and 1 base from J, the junction contained 12 bases not matched to a gene. This CDR3 has 18 residues. CDR3 amino acids: CASRLQGVPLSGANVLTF. DNA for the CDR3: TGTGCCAGCAGGTTGCAGGGGGTGCCCCTTTCTGGGGCCAACGTCCTGACTTTC.

In its sample, this clonotype was seen many times. V is TRBV14 and J is TRBJ1-2, with 12 bases identical to TRBD1. The germline gives CDR1 SGHDN, CDR2 FVKESK. The J segment lost 5 bases and the V segment lost 4 bases, leaving 2 bases of the junction unmatched. The CDR3 is 14 amino acids. CDR3 sequence reads: CASSPGQGAYGYTF. The CDR3 DNA reads TGTGCCAGCAGCCCGGGACAGGGGGCTTATGGCTACACCTTC.

The CDR3 sequence: CASSELVGEKLFF. The CDR3 region has the DNA TGTGCCAGCAGTGAACTAGTTGGTGAAAAACTGTTTTTT. The chain recombines TRBV6-1 with TRBJ1-4; D gene unclear. The CDR3 totals 13 residues. The germline V and J ends were trimmed by 2 bases and 7 bases, with 8 bases remaining between them. Germline CDR1 and CDR2: MNHNS and SASEGT.

The sample holds a few counts of this clonotype. The chain is built from TRBV5-1 and TRBJ2-5; 9 bases line up with TRBD2. This CDR3 has 16 amino acids. Germline V gives CDR1 SGHRS, CDR2 YFSETQ. Trimming took 4 bases from V and 1 from J; bases not matched to a gene: 8. Here the CDR3 DNA reads TGCGCCAGCAGCCCTGGACTAGCGCTAGCCCAAGAGACCCAGTACTTC. This codes for CASSPGLALAQETQYF.

As regards this clonotype: Since a much larger clone is just one base distant, this may be a read error. This sequence joins TRBV27 and TRBJ2-1; maybe TRBD2 (5 bases). The CDR3 length is 12 residues. CDR1 MNHEY and CDR2 SMNVEV come from the germline V gene (reference sequence). For the CDR3, the DNA is TGTACCAGCGGATGGCCGTCCAATGAGCAGTTCTTC. It specifies CTSGWPSNEQFF.

This chain connects TRBV7-6 to TRBJ2-5; possibly TRBD2 for D (5 bases). This CDR3 has 14 amino acids. V shed 0 bases and J shed 5 bases, with 10 bases lying between them. In germline, CDR1 is SGHVS, CDR2 FNYEAQ. The CDR3 reads CASSLARLQETQYF. For the CDR3, the DNA is TGTGCCAGCAGCTTAGCCAGACTACAGGAGACCCAGTACTTC. Full variable domain (outside the CDR3, taken from reference TRBV7-6 and TRBJ2-5): GAGVSQSPRYKVTKRGQDVALRCDPISGHVSLYWYRQALGQGPEFLTYFNYEAQQDKSGLPNDRFSAERPEGSISTLTIQRTEQRDSAMYRCASSLARLQETQYFGPGTRLLVL.

The rearrangement links TRBV3-1 to TRBJ1-2, with 7 bases lining up with TRBD1. V lost 5 bases and J lost 4; bases outside the gene matches: 7. The CDR3 runs to 14 residues. Germline V lookup: CDR1 LGHDT, CDR2 YNNKEL (reference sequence). The CDR3 loop reads CASSYTGDAYGYTF. CDR3 DNA sequence: TGTGCCAGCAGCTATACAGGGGATGCCTATGGCTACACCTTC.